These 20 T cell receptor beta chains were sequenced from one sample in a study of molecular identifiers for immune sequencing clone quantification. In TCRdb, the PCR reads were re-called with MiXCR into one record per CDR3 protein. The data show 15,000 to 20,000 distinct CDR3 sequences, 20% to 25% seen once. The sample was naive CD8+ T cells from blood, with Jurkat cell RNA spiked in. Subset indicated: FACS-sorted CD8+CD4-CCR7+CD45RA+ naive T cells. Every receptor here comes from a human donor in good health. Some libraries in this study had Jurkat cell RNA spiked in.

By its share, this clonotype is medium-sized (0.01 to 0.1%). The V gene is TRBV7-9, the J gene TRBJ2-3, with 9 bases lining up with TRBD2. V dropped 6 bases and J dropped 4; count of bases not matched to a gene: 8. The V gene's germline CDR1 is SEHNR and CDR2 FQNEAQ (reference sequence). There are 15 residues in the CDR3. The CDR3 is CASSFSGSFADTQYF. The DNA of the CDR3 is TGTGCCAGCAGTTTTAGCGGGAGTTTCGCAGATACGCAGTATTTT.

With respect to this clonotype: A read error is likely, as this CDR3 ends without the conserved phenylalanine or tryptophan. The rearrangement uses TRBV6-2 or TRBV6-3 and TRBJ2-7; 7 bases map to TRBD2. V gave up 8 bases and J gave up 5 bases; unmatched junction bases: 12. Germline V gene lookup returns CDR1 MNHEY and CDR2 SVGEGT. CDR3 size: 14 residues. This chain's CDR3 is CASGTLREVHEQYL. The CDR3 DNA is TGTGCCAGCGGAACTCTCCGGGAGGTCCACGAGCAGTACCTC.

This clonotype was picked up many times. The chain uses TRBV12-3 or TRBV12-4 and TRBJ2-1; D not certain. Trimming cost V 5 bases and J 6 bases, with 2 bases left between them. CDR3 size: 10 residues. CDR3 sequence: CASSGNEQFF. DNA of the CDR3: TGTGCCAGCAGTGGCAATGAGCAGTTCTTC.

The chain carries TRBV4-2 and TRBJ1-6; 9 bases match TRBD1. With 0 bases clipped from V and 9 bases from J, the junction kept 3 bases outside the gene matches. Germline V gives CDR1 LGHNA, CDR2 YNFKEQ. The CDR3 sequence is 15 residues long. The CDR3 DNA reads TGTGCCAGCAGCCAAGACAAGGACAGGGGTTCACCCCTCCACTTT. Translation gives CASSQDKDRGSPLHF.

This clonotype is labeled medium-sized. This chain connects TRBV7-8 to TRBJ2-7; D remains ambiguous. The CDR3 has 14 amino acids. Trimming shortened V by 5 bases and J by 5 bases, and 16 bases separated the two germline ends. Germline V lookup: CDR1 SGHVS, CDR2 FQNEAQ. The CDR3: CASSPTGRTDEQYF. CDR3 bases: TGTGCCAGCAGCCCTACTGGCCGAACCGACGAGCAGTACTTC.

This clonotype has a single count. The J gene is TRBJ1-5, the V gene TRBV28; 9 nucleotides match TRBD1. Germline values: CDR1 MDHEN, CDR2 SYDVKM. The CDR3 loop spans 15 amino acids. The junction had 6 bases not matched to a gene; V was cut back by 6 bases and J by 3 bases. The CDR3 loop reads CASRDRGWNNQPQHF. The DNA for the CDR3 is TGTGCCAGCAGAGACAGGGGGTGGAACAATCAGCCCCAGCATTTT.

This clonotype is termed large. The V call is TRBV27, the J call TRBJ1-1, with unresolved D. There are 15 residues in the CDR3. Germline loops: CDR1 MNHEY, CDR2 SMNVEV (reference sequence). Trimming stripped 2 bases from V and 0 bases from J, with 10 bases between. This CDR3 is CASSLSGSMNTEAFF. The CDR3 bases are TGTGCCAGCAGTTTAAGCGGCAGCATGAACACTGAAGCTTTCTTT.

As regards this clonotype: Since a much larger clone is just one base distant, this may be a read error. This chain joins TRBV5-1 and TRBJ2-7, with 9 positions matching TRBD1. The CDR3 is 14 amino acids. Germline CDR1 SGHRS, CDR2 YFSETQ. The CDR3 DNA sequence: TGCGCCGGCAGCAAACGGGACAGGGAGTACGAGCAGTACTTC. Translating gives CAGSKRDREYEQYF.

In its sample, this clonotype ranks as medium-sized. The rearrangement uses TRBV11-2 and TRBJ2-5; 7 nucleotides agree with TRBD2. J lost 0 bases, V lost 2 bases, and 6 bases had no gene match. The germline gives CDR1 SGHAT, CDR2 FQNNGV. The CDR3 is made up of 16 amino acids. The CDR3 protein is CASSLWLAEYQETQYF. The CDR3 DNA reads TGTGCCAGCAGCTTATGGCTAGCGGAGTACCAAGAGACCCAGTACTTC.

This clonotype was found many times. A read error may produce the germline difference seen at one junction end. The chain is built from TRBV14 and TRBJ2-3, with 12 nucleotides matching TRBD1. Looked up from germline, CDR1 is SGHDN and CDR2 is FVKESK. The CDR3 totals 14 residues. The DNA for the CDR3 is TGTGCCAGCAGCCAAGATTGGGGGACAGGGGGCATCCATTTT. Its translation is CASSQDWGTGGIHF.

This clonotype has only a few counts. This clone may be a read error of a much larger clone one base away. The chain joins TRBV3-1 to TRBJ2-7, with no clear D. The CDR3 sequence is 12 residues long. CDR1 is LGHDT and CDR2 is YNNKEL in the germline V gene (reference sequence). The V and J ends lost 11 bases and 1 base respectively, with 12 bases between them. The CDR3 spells CAARDGSYEQYF. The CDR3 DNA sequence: TGTGCCGCCCGAGACGGGTCCTACGAGCAGTACTTC.

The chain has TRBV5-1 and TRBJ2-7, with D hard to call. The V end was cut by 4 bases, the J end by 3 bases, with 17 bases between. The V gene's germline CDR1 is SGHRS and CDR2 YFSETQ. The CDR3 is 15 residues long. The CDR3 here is CASSNSIFNSYEQYF. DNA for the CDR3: TGCGCCAGCAGCAATTCCATTTTCAACAGCTACGAGCAGTACTTC.

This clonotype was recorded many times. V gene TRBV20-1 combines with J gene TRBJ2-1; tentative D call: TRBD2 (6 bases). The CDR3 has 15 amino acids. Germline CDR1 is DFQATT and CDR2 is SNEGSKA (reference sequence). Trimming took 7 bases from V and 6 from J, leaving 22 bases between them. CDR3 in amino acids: CSEREMGLSPNEQFF. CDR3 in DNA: TGCAGTGAGAGAGAGATGGGACTTAGCCCCAATGAGCAGTTCTTC.

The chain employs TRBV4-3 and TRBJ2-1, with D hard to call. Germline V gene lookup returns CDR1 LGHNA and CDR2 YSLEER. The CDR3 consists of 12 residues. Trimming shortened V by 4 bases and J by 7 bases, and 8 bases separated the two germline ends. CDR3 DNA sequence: TGCGCCAGCAGCCCCACTGGGAATGAGCAGTTCTTC. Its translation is CASSPTGNEQFF.

CDR3 sequence: CASSQEMGSNQPQHF. The CDR3 nucleotides read TGCGCCAGCAGCCAAGAAATGGGGAGCAATCAGCCCCAGCATTTT. This chain connects TRBV4-3 to TRBJ1-5, with D hard to call. The CDR3 sequence is 15 residues long. Germline V gene sequence: CDR1 LGHNA, CDR2 YSLEER. V shed 0 bases and J shed 1 base, with 7 bases lying between them.

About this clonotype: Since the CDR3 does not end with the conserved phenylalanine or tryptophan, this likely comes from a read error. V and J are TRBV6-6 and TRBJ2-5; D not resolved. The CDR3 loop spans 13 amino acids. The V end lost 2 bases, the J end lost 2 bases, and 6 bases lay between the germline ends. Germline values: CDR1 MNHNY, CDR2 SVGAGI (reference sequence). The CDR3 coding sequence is TGTGCCAGCAGTTACGGTCCTCAAGAGACCCAGTACTCC. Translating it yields CASSYGPQETQYS.

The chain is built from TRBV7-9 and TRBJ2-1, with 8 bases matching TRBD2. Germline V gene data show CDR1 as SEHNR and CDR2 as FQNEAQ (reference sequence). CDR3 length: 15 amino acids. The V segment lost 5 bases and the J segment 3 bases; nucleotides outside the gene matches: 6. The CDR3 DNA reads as TGTGCCAGCAGCGACCCGGGACTAGGCTACAATGAGCAGTTCTTC. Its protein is CASSDPGLGYNEQFF.

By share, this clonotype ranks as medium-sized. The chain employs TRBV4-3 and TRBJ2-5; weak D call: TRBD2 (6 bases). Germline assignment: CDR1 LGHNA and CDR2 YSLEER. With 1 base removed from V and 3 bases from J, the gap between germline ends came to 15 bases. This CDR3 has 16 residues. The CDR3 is CASSQVGGGAEETQYF. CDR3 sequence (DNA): TGCGCCAGCAGCCAAGTGGGAGGCGGGGCCGAAGAGACCCAGTACTTC.

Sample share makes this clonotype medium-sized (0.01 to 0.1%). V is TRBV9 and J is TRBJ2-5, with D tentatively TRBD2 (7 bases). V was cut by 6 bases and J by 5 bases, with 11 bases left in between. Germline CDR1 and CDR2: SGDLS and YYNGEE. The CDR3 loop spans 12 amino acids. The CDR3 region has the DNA TGTGCCAGCAACAGGGAGGGTGAGACCCAGTACTTC. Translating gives CASNREGETQYF.

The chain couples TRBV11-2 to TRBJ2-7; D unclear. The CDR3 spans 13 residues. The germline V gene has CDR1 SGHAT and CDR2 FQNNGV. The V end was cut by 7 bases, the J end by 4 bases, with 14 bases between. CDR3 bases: TGTGCCAGCACCTCCTTGGAAGGTTACGAGCAGTACTTC. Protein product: CASTSLEGYEQYF.